Following are 10 T cell receptor beta chains from one sample sequenced in a study of Ad26.COV2.S vaccination and SARS-CoV-2 variants. Method: immunoSEQ multiplex PCR; TCRdb's copy keeps in-frame clones and lacks some. The top ten clones hold around 3.6% of a sample with roughly 320,000 clones, around 86% of them seen once. The treatment was: 15 to 20 received Ad26.COV2.S at low or high dose, single or two shots; about 5 received placebo; per-sample allocation not given. The samples were gathered on day 63 after the first injection of vaccine or placebo. The specimen was peripheral blood, collected in a trial of Ad26.COV2.S vaccine versus placebo. These receptors originate from a person aged 18-60 years who received the Ad26.COV2.S COVID-19 vaccine or a placebo.

The chain is built from TRBV5-1 and TRBJ2-2; D uncertain. The germline V gene has CDR1 SGHRS and CDR2 YFSETQ. Between the trimmed V and J ends, which lost 0 bases and 4 bases, there was a span of 4 bases. The CDR3 is made up of 13 amino acids. The DNA of the CDR3 is TGCGCCAGCAGCTTGGTTGGCACCGGGGAGCTGTTTTTT. Its protein product is CASSLVGTGELFF.

This clone is a singleton in its sample. This chain connects TRBV28 to TRBJ2-1; 9 nucleotides line up with TRBD1. The V and J ends lost 5 bases and 6 bases, in that order; junction bases with no gene match: 11. This CDR3 spans 16 amino acids. The germline gives CDR1 MDHEN, CDR2 SYDVKM. CDR3: CASSLLTGGIINEQFF. The CDR3 bases are TGTGCCAGCAGTCTCCTGACAGGGGGAATCATCAATGAGCAGTTCTTC.

V usage is TRBV24-1 and J usage is TRBJ2-2, with no clear D. V was shortened by 4 bases and J by 4 bases, with 9 bases between the two germline ends. The CDR3 runs to 14 residues. Germline-derived CDR1 and CDR2 are KGHDR and SFDVKD. This CDR3 is CATSDPNLTGELFF. The DNA of the CDR3 is TGTGCCACCAGTGACCCGAACCTCACCGGGGAGCTGTTTTTT.

This clone was recorded once. This chain connects TRBV9 to TRBJ1-1; D possibly corresponds to TRBD1 (5 bases). Germline CDR1 reads SGDLS; CDR2 reads YYNGEE. Trimming left V 0 bases short and J 6 bases short, with 21 bases between. The CDR3 sequence is 17 residues long. DNA for the CDR3: TGTGCCAGCAGCGTAGACGGGGCCCATCGCAGGATGGCTGAAGCTTTCTTT. Protein: CASSVDGAHRRMAEAFF.

With regard to this clone: Within the sample, other DNA sequences also encode this same CDR3. The chain recombines TRBV5-1 with TRBJ2-3; the match to TRBD2 covers 10 bases. The V gene end was trimmed by 4 bases and the J gene end by 4 bases; junction bases not matched to a gene: 0. Germline V lookup: CDR1 SGHRS, CDR2 YFSETQ. This CDR3 has 13 residues. The CDR3: CASSGTSADTQYF. The DNA of the CDR3 is TGCGCCAGCAGCGGGACTAGCGCAGATACGCAGTATTTT. Complete variable domain (other parts from reference TRBV5-1 and TRBJ2-3): KAGVTQTPRYLIKTRGQQVTLSCSPISGHRSVSWYQQTPGQGLQFLFEYFSETQRNKGNFPGRFSGRQFSNSRSEMNVSTLELGDSALYLCASSGTSADTQYFGPGTRLTVL.

The chain is built from TRBV7-2 and TRBJ2-2, with no clear D. Deletions cut 2 bases from V and 1 base from J, with 8 bases between. The CDR3 loop spans 15 amino acids. Per the germline V gene, CDR1 is SGHTA and CDR2 is FQGNSA. This CDR3 reads CASSLIVGNTGELFF. The CDR3 DNA reads TGTGCCAGCAGCTTAATAGTGGGGAACACCGGGGAGCTGTTTTTT.

This rearrangement joins TRBV7-2 to TRBJ2-7; D possibly corresponds to TRBD2 (6 bases). Germline values: CDR1 SGHTA, CDR2 FQGNSA. This CDR3 spans 16 amino acids. Trimming left V 2 bases short and J 1 base short, with 15 bases between. The CDR3 DNA reads TGTGCCAGCAGCTTAATTGAGGGACTCCAATCCTACGAGCAGTACTTC. Its protein is CASSLIEGLQSYEQYF.

This clone has a handful of counts. This sample includes further DNA sequences coding for the same CDR3. The V call is TRBV5-6, the J call TRBJ1-5; D gene uncertain. Germline CDR1 reads SGHDT; CDR2 reads YYEEEE. The germline V and J ends were trimmed by 4 bases and 4 bases, with 9 bases remaining between them. The CDR3 runs 13 residues. The CDR3 DNA sequence: TGTGCCAGCAGCCTAGGGAGTAATCAGCCCCAGCATTTT. Protein sequence: CASSLGSNQPQHF.

This rearrangement joins TRBV7-2 to TRBJ2-5, with a tentative D call TRBD1 (6 bases). The CDR3 consists of 16 residues. The V gene's germline CDR1 is SGHTA and CDR2 FQGNSA. V was trimmed by 5 bases and J by 5 bases, leaving 21 bases between them. The CDR3 DNA reads as TGTGCCAGCAGCCTCAGGACAGCGTATACTGGGGAGACCCAGTACTTC. Translation gives CASSLRTAYTGETQYF.

This rearrangement joins TRBV5-1 to TRBJ2-7; 9 positions match TRBD1. CDR1 and CDR2 from the germline V gene are SGHRS and YFSETQ. V lost 3 bases and J lost 1; bases outside the gene matches: 2. The CDR3 has 14 residues. The CDR3 loop reads CASSSTGGSYEQYF. The CDR3 DNA is TGCGCCAGCAGCTCGACAGGGGGATCCTACGAGCAGTACTTC.